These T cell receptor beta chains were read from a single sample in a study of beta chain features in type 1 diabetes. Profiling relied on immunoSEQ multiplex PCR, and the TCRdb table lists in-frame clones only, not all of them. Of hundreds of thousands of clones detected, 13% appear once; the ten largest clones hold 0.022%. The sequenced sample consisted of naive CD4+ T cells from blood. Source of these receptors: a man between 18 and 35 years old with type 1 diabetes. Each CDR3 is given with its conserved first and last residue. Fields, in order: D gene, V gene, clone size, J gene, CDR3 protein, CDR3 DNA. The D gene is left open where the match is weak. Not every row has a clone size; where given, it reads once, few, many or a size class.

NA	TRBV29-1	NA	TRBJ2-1	CSVDASSYNEQFF	TGCAGCGTTGACGCCAGCTCCTACAATGAGCAGTTCTTC
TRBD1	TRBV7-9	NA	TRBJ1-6	CASSLMTGASPLHF	TGTGCCAGCAGCTTAATGACAGGGGCCTCACCCCTCCACTTT
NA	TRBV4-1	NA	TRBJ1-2	CASSPGTDRYGYTF	TGCGCCAGCAGCCCGGGCACCGATCGCTATGGCTACACCTTC
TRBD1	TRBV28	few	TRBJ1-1	CASTRGPGTEAFF	TGTGCCAGCACTAGGGGGCCTGGCACTGAAGCTTTCTTT
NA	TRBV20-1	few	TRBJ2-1	CSASLRGEQFF	TGCAGTGCTAGTCTCAGAGGGGAGCAGTTCTTC
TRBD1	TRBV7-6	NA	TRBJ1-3	CASSRDRGGSGNTIYF	TGTGCCAGCAGCCGGGACAGGGGGGGCTCTGGAAACACCATATATTTT
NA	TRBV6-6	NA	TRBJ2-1	CASSYGAYNEQFF	TGTGCCAGCAGTTACGGGGCGTACAATGAGCAGTTCTTC
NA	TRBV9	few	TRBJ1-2	CASSGRNRPQTVHGYTF	TGTGCCAGCAGCGGGCGGAACAGGCCCCAAACAGTGCATGGCTACACCTTC
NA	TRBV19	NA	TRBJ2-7	CASSLFRQVPSYEQYF	TGTGCCAGTAGTCTCTTTCGACAGGTCCCCTCCTACGAGCAGTACTTC
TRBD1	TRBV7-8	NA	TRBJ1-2	CASSLDRDYGYTF	TGTGCCAGCAGCCTGGACAGGGACTATGGCTACACCTTC
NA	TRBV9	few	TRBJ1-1	CASSYPINVEAFF	TGTGCCAGCAGCTACCCAATTAATGTTGAAGCTTTCTTT
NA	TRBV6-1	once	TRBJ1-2	CASSEDLSPRYGYTF	TGTGCCAGCAGTGAAGACTTAAGCCCCAGGTATGGCTACACCTTC
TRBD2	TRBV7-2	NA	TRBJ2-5	CASSLALAGVLGETQYF	TGTGCCAGCAGCTTAGCGCTAGCGGGGGTCCTCGGGGAGACCCAGTACTTC
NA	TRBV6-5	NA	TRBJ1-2	CASSFAPGLPPGYTF	TGTGCCAGCAGTTTCGCCCCGGGACTGCCGCCAGGCTACACCTTC
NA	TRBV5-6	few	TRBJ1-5	CASSLGSSNQPQHF	TGTGCCAGCAGCTTGGGGTCGAGCAATCAGCCCCAGCATTTT
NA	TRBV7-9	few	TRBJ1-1	CASSLQASGEAFF	TGTGCCAGCAGCTTACAGGCGTCGGGTGAAGCTTTCTTT
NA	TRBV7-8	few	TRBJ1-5	CASKGGENQPQHF	TGTGCCAGCAAGGGCGGGGAGAATCAGCCCCAGCATTTT
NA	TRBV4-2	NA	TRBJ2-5	CASSQVRETQYF	TGTGCCAGCAGCCAAGTCCGGGAGACCCAGTACTTC
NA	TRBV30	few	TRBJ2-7	CAGGAYEQYF	TGTGCTGGGGGCGCCTACGAGCAGTACTTC